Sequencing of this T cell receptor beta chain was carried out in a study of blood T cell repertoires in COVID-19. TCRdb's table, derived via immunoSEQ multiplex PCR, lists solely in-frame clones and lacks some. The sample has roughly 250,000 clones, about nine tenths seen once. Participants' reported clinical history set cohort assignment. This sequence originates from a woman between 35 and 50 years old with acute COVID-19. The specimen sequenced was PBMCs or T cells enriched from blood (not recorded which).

DNA of the CDR3: TGTGCCAGCAGCCCCGGCCCGCAGGCCGCCTACGAGCAGTACTTC. Translating gives CASSPGPQAAYEQYF. The rearrangement links TRBV5-4 to TRBJ2-7; no clear D. Between the trimmed V and J ends, which lost 4 bases and 2 bases, there was a span of 16 bases. The CDR3 is 15 amino acids. Per the germline V gene, CDR1 is SGHNT and CDR2 is YYREEE (reference sequence).